This T cell receptor (beta chain) was identified during a study of CXCR3-negative and CXCR3-positive naive CD8 T cells. Findings and caveats of the study: Naive subsets displayed similar surface CD5, and TCR strength was inferred from TRB CDR3 properties. A higher hydrophobicity marked the TRB CDR3s of CXCR3-positive naive cells versus CXCR3-negative naive cells. Diversity ran similarly high across both naive subsets but far lower in memory CD8+ cells. Similar TRBV-TRBJ usage characterized naive CXCR3-negative and CXCR3-positive cells; memory cells differed.

The method, 5' RACE with UMI labels, was used to prepare the TRB cDNA libraries. After re-calling the 5' RACE reads, TCRdb lists one entry per CDR3 protein, DNA absent. The repertoire table contains some 150,000 distinct CDR3 sequences. For this clonotype: Antigen: not known.

CD45RO-CCR7+CD27+CD95- was the phenotype of naive CD8+ T cells. CDR1 and CDR2 from the germline V gene are MNHEY and SMNVEV (reference sequence). The CDR3 spans 13 residues. The rearrangement links TRBV27 to TRBJ1-1; with no DNA, the TCRdb D assignment of TRBD1 cannot be verified. Sequencing was carried out using naive CXCR3+ CD8+ T cells from blood. The subset is: CD45RO-CCR7+CD27+CD95- naive CD8+ T cells expressing CXCR3 (TNR3+). The TCR was taken from a human donor in good health. Some clones in this sample may be carry-over from other donors' samples. The CDR3: CASKFSGLSEAFF.